This is a list of T cell receptor beta chains from one sample in a study of chemoradiotherapy in HPV16-positive cancers. The data were produced by immunoSEQ multiplex PCR, yet TCRdb's version contains in-frame clones alone and is incomplete. The table shows over a thousand clones, with 65% to 85% occurring only once. Sequenced here: tumor tissue, sampled from a patient who underwent chemoradiotherapy. These receptors were collected from a human donor with HPV-associated anogenital cancer. Each CDR3 is given with its conserved first and last residue. D genes are given only for firm matches. For some rows the clone size is stated as once, few or many, or as a class when expanded; others skip it.

CDR3 protein: CASSAGARVSDTQYF
CDR3 DNA: TGTGCCAGCAGTGCGGGGGCGAGGGTTTCAGATACGCAGTATTTT
clone size: -
J gene: TRBJ2-3
V gene: TRBV2
D gene: -

CDR3 protein: CASSLGQGARGEQYF
CDR3 DNA: TGCGCCAGCAGCTTAGGACAGGGGGCGCGCGGCGAGCAGTACTTC
clone size: -
J gene: TRBJ2-7
V gene: TRBV5-1
D gene: TRBD1

CDR3 protein: CASSLATVPGANVLTF
CDR3 DNA: TGTGCCAGCAGCTTAGCTACAGTCCCTGGGGCCAACGTCCTGACTTTC
clone size: -
J gene: TRBJ2-6
V gene: TRBV7-9
D gene: -

CDR3 protein: CASSRQGSSGNTIYF
CDR3 DNA: TGTGCCAGCAGCCGTCAGGGGAGCTCTGGAAACACCATATATTTT
clone size: -
J gene: TRBJ1-3
V gene: TRBV5-5
D gene: -

CDR3 protein: CASALQGLGEKLFF
CDR3 DNA: TGTGCCAGTGCGCTACAGGGGTTGGGGGAAAAACTGTTTTTT
clone size: -
J gene: TRBJ1-4
V gene: TRBV2
D gene: TRBD1

CDR3 protein: CASSMGPHYGYTF
CDR3 DNA: TGTGCCAGCAGTATGGGACCCCACTATGGCTACACCTTC
clone size: -
J gene: TRBJ1-2
V gene: TRBV2
D gene: -

CDR3 protein: CASSLLETQYF
CDR3 DNA: TGTGCCAGCAGCTTGTTAGAGACCCAGTACTTC
clone size: -
J gene: TRBJ2-5
V gene: TRBV5-6
D gene: -

CDR3 protein: CASSVGTGGRNSPLHF
CDR3 DNA: TGTGCCAGCAGTGTCGGGACAGGGGGCCGAAATTCACCCCTCCACTTT
clone size: -
J gene: TRBJ1-6
V gene: TRBV25-1
D gene: TRBD1

CDR3 protein: CASSPTHRTEGELFF
CDR3 DNA: TGCGCCAGCAGCCCGACCCACAGGACGGAGGGGGAGCTGTTTTTT
clone size: -
J gene: TRBJ2-2
V gene: TRBV5-1
D gene: -

CDR3 protein: CASSTGSTSTDTQYF
CDR3 DNA: TGTGCCAGCAGTACGGGGTCGACTAGCACAGATACGCAGTATTTT
clone size: -
J gene: TRBJ2-3
V gene: TRBV6-5
D gene: -

CDR3 protein: CASSFIGAEQFF
CDR3 DNA: TGTGCCAGCAGTTTCATCGGGGCTGAGCAGTTCTTC
clone size: -
J gene: TRBJ2-1
V gene: TRBV28
D gene: -

CDR3 protein: CASSFEREAFF
CDR3 DNA: TGTGCCAGCAGCTTTGAGCGTGAAGCTTTCTTT
clone size: -
J gene: TRBJ1-1
V gene: TRBV5-6
D gene: -

CDR3 protein: CASSPEGRGLVREQYF
CDR3 DNA: TGCGCCAGCAGCCCCGAAGGGCGGGGCCTCGTGCGCGAGCAGTACTTC
clone size: -
J gene: TRBJ2-7
V gene: TRBV5-1
D gene: -

CDR3 protein: CAWGLGSGSRDF
CDR3 DNA: -
clone size: -
J gene: TRBJ2-7
V gene: TRBV30
D gene: -

CDR3 protein: CASSLEGTGVNEKLFF
CDR3 DNA: TGTGCCAGCAGCTTGGAGGGGACAGGAGTGAATGAAAAACTGTTTTTT
clone size: -
J gene: TRBJ1-4
V gene: TRBV5-8
D gene: TRBD1

CDR3 protein: CASSFEGGTGQFF
CDR3 DNA: TGTGCCAGCAGCTTTGAGGGAGGGACGGGGCAGTTCTTC
clone size: -
J gene: TRBJ2-1
V gene: TRBV5-4
D gene: TRBD2

CDR3 protein: CASRLRGHSPEQYF
CDR3 DNA: TGTGCCAGTCGACTCCGGGGACATTCCCCCGAGCAGTACTTC
clone size: -
J gene: TRBJ2-7
V gene: TRBV2
D gene: -

CDR3 protein: CASSPSPGLQETQYF
CDR3 DNA: TGCGCCAGCAGCCCGTCTCCGGGACTACAAGAGACCCAGTACTTC
clone size: -
J gene: TRBJ2-5
V gene: TRBV5-1
D gene: TRBD2

CDR3 protein: CAISESILRDNQPQHF
CDR3 DNA: TGTGCCATCAGTGAGTCGATTCTCAGGGATAATCAGCCCCAGCATTTT
clone size: -
J gene: TRBJ1-5
V gene: TRBV10-3
D gene: -

CDR3 protein: CASDRGGSGANVLTF
CDR3 DNA: TGTGCCAGCGACAGGGGAGGTTCTGGGGCCAACGTCCTGACTTTC
clone size: -
J gene: TRBJ2-6
V gene: TRBV11-3
D gene: TRBD1

CDR3 protein: CAWSETDNSPLHF
CDR3 DNA: TGTGCCTGGAGTGAGACGGATAATTCACCCCTCCACTTT
clone size: few
J gene: TRBJ1-6
V gene: TRBV30
D gene: -

CDR3 protein: CASRLEGGSGNTIYF
CDR3 DNA: TGTGCCAGCAGGCTCGAGGGGGGCTCTGGAAACACCATATATTTT
clone size: -
J gene: TRBJ1-3
V gene: TRBV28
D gene: -

CDR3 protein: CASSELRGTGELFF
CDR3 DNA: TGTGCCAGCAGTGAACTTCGTGGCACCGGGGAGCTGTTTTTT
clone size: -
J gene: TRBJ2-2
V gene: TRBV6-1
D gene: -

CDR3 protein: CASSSTPNTEAFF
CDR3 DNA: TGTGCCAGCAGTTCCACACCGAACACTGAAGCTTTCTTT
clone size: -
J gene: TRBJ1-1
V gene: TRBV27
D gene: -

CDR3 protein: CSVSGTSLFNEQFF
CDR3 DNA: TGCAGCGTCTCCGGGACTAGCCTTTTTAATGAGCAGTTCTTC
clone size: -
J gene: TRBJ2-1
V gene: TRBV29-1
D gene: TRBD2

CDR3 protein: CASRQGFYNEQFF
CDR3 DNA: TGTGCCAGCAGGCAAGGATTCTACAATGAGCAGTTCTTC
clone size: -
J gene: TRBJ2-1
V gene: TRBV27
D gene: -

CDR3 protein: CASSTGQTETQYF
CDR3 DNA: TGTGCCAGCAGTACGGGACAGACGGAGACCCAGTACTTC
clone size: few
J gene: TRBJ2-5
V gene: TRBV6-5
D gene: TRBD1